Described below is a single T cell receptor beta chain sequence and its context. Its matching antigen is unknown. The CDR3 extends over 14 amino acids. CDR1 SEHNR and CDR2 FQNEAQ come from the germline V gene (reference sequence). With 1 base removed from V and 4 bases from J, the gap between germline ends came to 8 bases. The source of the sample is a study of beta chain features in type 1 diabetes. About the study: Age and gender were similar between patients and healthy donors, as were cell yields. Study observations and caveats: Cells with high TCR expression could be over-represented by cDNA sequencing. In the patient group, naive, central memory and Treg TCRB repertoires seemed more alike than in the healthy donor group.

Expressed TCRB transcripts were sequenced, since all the RNA that had been isolated was reverse transcribed. Libraries were prepared by immunoSEQ multiplex PCR; TCRdb keeps only in-frame clonotypes and omits some of them. The sample shows over 120,000 clones, 8% to 13% of them seen only once. Sample: naive CD4+ T cells from blood. This TCR was sampled from a man in his late teens or twenties in good health. J is TRBJ2-1 and V is TRBV7-9, with a tentative D call TRBD1 (6 bases). Written as DNA, the CDR3 is TGTGCCAGCAGCTTAGTCGACAGGTACAATGAGCAGTTCTTC. Translated, it gives CASSLVDRYNEQFF.